The 8 T cell receptor beta chains reported below all come from one sample, sequenced in a study of cytomegalovirus exposure and HLA in healthy donors. The PCR contained 60 Vbeta and 13 Jbeta primers. Assay used: immunoSEQ multiplex PCR; TCRdb lists only in-frame clones, some missing. The sample shows about 150,000 clones, approximately 78% of them seen only once. The sequenced material came from PBMCs. Receptor source: a woman aged 45-59 years in good health and CMV-seropositive.

The chain carries TRBV9 and TRBJ2-2; perhaps TRBD2 as D (5 bases). The CDR3 has 16 residues. Germline CDR1 SGDLS, CDR2 YYNGEE. Trimming took off 0 bases at V and 1 base at J, with 10 bases between the two ends. This chain's CDR3 is CASSVASGLNTGELFF. The CDR3 DNA is TGTGCCAGCAGCGTAGCGAGCGGCCTGAACACCGGGGAGCTGTTTTTT.

The chain links TRBV5-5 to TRBJ1-1; TRBD1 matches 10 bases. The CDR3 covers 15 residues. The junction had 3 bases not matched to a gene; V was cut back by 3 bases and J by 1 base. The germline CDR1 and CDR2 sequences are SGHKS and YYEKEE (reference sequence). CDR3 DNA: TGTGCCAGCAGCTGGGGGACAGGGGCGAACACTGAAGCTTTCTTT. Its protein is CASSWGTGANTEAFF.

The CDR3 DNA reads as TGCGCCAGCAGCTTGCAGGTGGGCCGCGACACTGAAGCTTTCTTT. Its translation: CASSLQVGRDTEAFF. The rearrangement uses TRBV5-1 and TRBJ1-1, with D unresolved. The CDR3 extends over 15 amino acids. CDR1 is SGHRS and CDR2 is YFSETQ in the germline V gene. V was trimmed by 1 base and J by 3 bases, leaving 13 bases between them. Full variable domain (outside the CDR3, taken from reference TRBV5-1 and TRBJ1-1): KAGVTQTPRYLIKTRGQQVTLSCSPISGHRSVSWYQQTPGQGLQFLFEYFSETQRNKGNFPGRFSGRQFSNSRSEMNVSTLELGDSALYLCASSLQVGRDTEAFFGQGTRLTVV.

The rearrangement links TRBV6-4 to TRBJ2-1; no clear D gene. V was trimmed by 3 bases and J by 10 bases, leaving 13 bases between them. The CDR3 runs to 13 residues. CDR1 and CDR2 from the germline V gene are MRHNA and SNTAGT. The CDR3 spells CASSESERTEQFF. CDR3 nucleotide sequence: TGTGCCAGCAGTGAGTCGGAGCGTACGGAGCAGTTCTTC.

This clone has just a few counts. V and J are TRBV6-1 and TRBJ1-4; TRBD1 matches 9 bases. Germline V gene lookup returns CDR1 MNHNS and CDR2 SASEGT. V lost 7 bases and J lost 7; bases outside the gene matches: 7. The CDR3 sequence is 14 residues long. CDR3 sequence (DNA): TGTGCCAGCAATTTACAGGGGGCGGGTGAAAAACTGTTTTTT. Translated, it gives CASNLQGAGEKLFF.

This clone has just one count. V gene TRBV10-3 combines with J gene TRBJ2-5, with D unclear. V was clipped by 4 bases and J by 3 bases, with 9 bases between them. CDR3 length: 13 amino acids. Germline CDR1 ENHRY, CDR2 SYGVKD. In DNA, the CDR3 is TGTGCCATCAGTGCCCTAAGAGAAGAGACCCAGTACTTC. Protein sequence: CAISALREETQYF.

The J gene is TRBJ2-7, the V gene TRBV4-3; 12 positions match TRBD1. Per the germline V gene, CDR1 is LGHNA and CDR2 is YSLEER. This CDR3 has 15 amino acids. With V trimmed by 3 bases and J by 5 bases, 5 bases remained unmatched. CDR3 residues: CASSQAGTGGHEQYF. CDR3 sequence (DNA): TGCGCCAGCAGCCAGGCCGGGACAGGGGGCCACGAGCAGTACTTC.

This clone was detected once. V usage is TRBV7-9 and J usage is TRBJ1-4, with 7 bases matching TRBD1. With V trimmed by 1 base and J by 6 bases, 5 bases remained unmatched. This CDR3 contains 15 residues. Germline V gene data show CDR1 as SEHNR and CDR2 as FQNEAQ (reference sequence). The CDR3 loop reads CASSLGQGFDEKLFF. The CDR3, as DNA: TGTGCCAGCAGCTTAGGACAGGGTTTCGATGAAAAACTGTTTTTT.